These 23 T cell receptor beta chains originate from one sample sequenced in a study of cytomegalovirus exposure and HLA in healthy donors. The PCR employed 60 Vbeta primers together with 13 Jbeta primers. Clones were sequenced by immunoSEQ multiplex PCR, and TCRdb holds only the in-frame ones, with some missing. This sample has some 110,000 clones, with approximately 80% found just once. Sequences were obtained from PBMCs. Source of these receptors: a man in his forties or fifties in good health and CMV-seropositive.

This clone appeared a few times. The chain has TRBV9 and TRBJ1-1; 9 bases line up with TRBD1. Germline lookup yields CDR1 SGDLS and CDR2 YYNGEE. The CDR3 runs 14 residues. With V trimmed by 3 bases and J by 1 base, 1 base remained unmatched. CDR3 nucleotides: TGTGCCAGCAGCGCGACAGGGGGGAACACTGAAGCTTTCTTT. This sequence encodes CASSATGGNTEAFF.

The chain links TRBV7-8 to TRBJ1-2; 8 bases are shared with TRBD1. The junction had 8 bases not matched to a gene; V was cut back by 0 bases and J by 8 bases. The CDR3 is 15 amino acids. Germline V CDR1 and CDR2: SGHVS, FQNEAQ. CDR3 in amino acids: CASSLALIGQGGYTF. The CDR3, as DNA: TGTGCCAGCAGCTTAGCGCTTATCGGACAGGGCGGCTACACCTTC.

The table lists this clone with a few counts. The V gene is TRBV10-3, the J gene TRBJ2-1, with 10 bases fitting TRBD2. The germline V gene has CDR1 ENHRY and CDR2 SYGVKD. V trimming: 3 bases; J trimming: 8 bases; junction bases outside the gene matches: 13. There are 17 residues in the CDR3. CDR3 coding DNA: TGTGCCATCAGTGATCTAGCGGGAGAGATAATAGGCCATGAGCAGTTCTTC. It is translated as CAISDLAGEIIGHEQFF.

The chain joins TRBV27 to TRBJ1-4; 8 nucleotides agree with TRBD1. CDR1 MNHEY and CDR2 SMNVEV come from the germline V gene (reference sequence). This CDR3 is built from 15 residues. J lost 3 bases, V lost 4 bases, and 4 bases had no gene match. The CDR3 bases are TGTGCCAGCAGTTCTCAGGGGGCGGCTAATGAAAAACTGTTTTTT. The encoded protein is CASSSQGAANEKLFF.

V usage is TRBV5-4 and J usage is TRBJ1-2; TRBD1 matches at 9 bases. This CDR3 spans 15 amino acids. Germline lookup yields CDR1 SGHNT and CDR2 YYREEE (reference sequence). The J segment lost 0 bases and the V segment lost 5 bases, leaving 5 bases of the junction unmatched. The CDR3 here is CASRQGAMPNYGYTF. The DNA for the CDR3 is TGTGCCAGCAGACAGGGGGCCATGCCTAACTATGGCTACACCTTC. Filled out from reference TRBV5-4 and TRBJ1-2, the complete variable domain reads ETGVTQSPTHLIKTRGQQVTLRCSSQSGHNTVSWYQQALGQGPQFIFQYYREEENGRGNFPPRFSGLQFPNYSSELNVNALELDDSALYLCASRQGAMPNYGYTFGSGTRLTVV.

This chain joins TRBV7-3 and TRBJ2-5, with TRBD2 as a possible D gene (5 bases). The V end was cut by 5 bases, the J end by 5 bases, with 12 bases between. Germline CDR1 and CDR2: SGHTA and FQGTGA. The CDR3 has 13 residues. The CDR3 sequence: CASSASPGETQYF. CDR3 sequence (DNA): TGTGCCAGCAGCGCCTCCCCGGGGGAGACCCAGTACTTC.

The V and J genes are TRBV2 and TRBJ2-1, with D possibly being TRBD2 (5 bases). The V end was cut by 1 base, the J end by 2 bases, with 12 bases between. This CDR3 is built from 16 residues. Germline lookup yields CDR1 SNHLY and CDR2 FYNNEI. CDR3 nucleotides: TGTGCCAGCAGTGAAGAAGGGCGGAGGCCCTACAATGAGCAGTTCTTC. Translated, it gives CASSEEGRRPYNEQFF.

The chain joins TRBV28 to TRBJ2-6; 7 bases are shared with TRBD1. This CDR3 is built from 15 residues. Trimming removed 7 bases from V and 1 base from J; junction bases left unmatched: 4. The germline CDR1 and CDR2 sequences are MDHEN and SYDVKM. The CDR3: CASTPGQSGANVLTF. CDR3 nucleotide sequence: TGTGCCAGCACCCCGGGACAGTCTGGGGCCAACGTCCTGACTTTC.

V gene TRBV5-1 combines with J gene TRBJ2-7, with D perhaps TRBD1 (5 bases). Germline CDR1 is SGHRS and CDR2 is YFSETQ. CDR3 length equals 13 residues. Trimming shortened V by 7 bases and J by 3 bases, and 14 bases separated the two germline ends. This CDR3 reads CASSGQSFYEQYF. In DNA form, the CDR3 reads TGCGCCAGCTCCGGACAAAGTTTCTACGAGCAGTACTTC.

This rearrangement joins TRBV25-1 to TRBJ2-6; D is undetermined. Trimming took 3 bases from V and 0 from J, leaving 9 bases between them. CDR3 length equals 16 residues. Germline-derived CDR1 and CDR2 are MGHDK and SYGVNS. CDR3 nucleotides: TGTGCCAGCAGTGACCCCTTAGCCTCTGGGGCCAACGTCCTGACTTTC. Protein product: CASSDPLASGANVLTF.

This clone was counted once. The CDR3 protein is CASSPGGSLAFF. The DNA of the CDR3 is TGCGCCAGCAGCCCAGGGGGCAGTCTAGCTTTCTTT. This chain joins TRBV5-1 and TRBJ1-1; 8 bases map to TRBD1. The CDR3 runs to 12 residues. V lost 4 bases and J lost 10; bases outside the gene matches: 6. CDR1 is SGHRS and CDR2 is YFSETQ in the germline V gene.

The gene calls are TRBV2 and TRBJ2-5; maybe TRBD1 (6 bases). The germline V gene encodes CDR1 SNHLY and CDR2 FYNNEI. The CDR3 runs to 14 residues. Trimming shortened V by 5 bases and J by 5 bases, and 15 bases separated the two germline ends. CDR3 sequence: CASSSRQVGETQYF. CDR3 nucleotides: TGTGCCAGCAGTTCACGACAGGTTGGGGAGACCCAGTACTTC. The entire variable domain, with the rest obtained from reference TRBV2 and TRBJ2-5, is as follows: EPEVTQTPSHQVTQMGQEVILRCVPISNHLYFYWYRQILGQKVEFLVSFYNNEISEKSEIFDDQFSVERPDGSNFTLKIRSTKLEDSAMYFCASSSRQVGETQYFGPGTRLLVL.

The chain carries TRBV2 and TRBJ2-5; TRBD2 might be the D (6 bases). Germline V lookup: CDR1 SNHLY, CDR2 FYNNEI. This CDR3 is built from 11 residues. V was trimmed by 10 bases and J by 7 bases, leaving 13 bases between them. CDR3 DNA: TGTGCCACTTCCTTGGGGGGGACCCAGTACTTC. Residues: CATSLGGTQYF.

This chain links TRBV30 with TRBJ1-3; D is uncertain. Trimming removed 3 bases at V and 0 bases at J, with 12 bases between. Germline V gives CDR1 GTSNPN, CDR2 SVGIG (reference sequence). This CDR3 region has 15 residues. This CDR3 is CAWSLAPHSGNTIYF. The DNA of the CDR3 is TGTGCCTGGAGCCTAGCACCCCACTCTGGAAACACCATATATTTT.

The V call is TRBV11-2, the J call TRBJ1-2, with TRBD1 matching over 7 bases. CDR3 size: 15 residues. The V segment lost 5 bases and the J segment 5 bases; nucleotides outside the gene matches: 11. Germline V CDR1 and CDR2: SGHAT, FQNNGV. As DNA, the CDR3 is TGTGCCAGCAGCACGGGAAGACAGGGCCTGTATGGCTACACCTTC. This encodes CASSTGRQGLYGYTF.

The V and J genes are TRBV2 and TRBJ2-3; weak D call: TRBD2 (6 bases). The germline V and J ends were trimmed by 7 bases and 6 bases, with 20 bases remaining between them. Germline V CDR1 and CDR2: SNHLY, FYNNEI. This CDR3 comprises 15 residues. CDR3 in amino acids: CASTPEDYRGDTQYF. DNA of the CDR3: TGTGCCAGCACCCCCGAGGACTACCGGGGGGATACGCAGTATTTT. Filled out from reference TRBV2 and TRBJ2-3, the complete variable domain reads EPEVTQTPSHQVTQMGQEVILRCVPISNHLYFYWYRQILGQKVEFLVSFYNNEISEKSEIFDDQFSVERPDGSNFTLKIRSTKLEDSAMYFCASTPEDYRGDTQYFGPGTRLTVL.

CDR3 DNA: TGTGCCTGGAGCCTGGACAGGGGGCGGCTGTACTTC. Encoded protein: CAWSLDRGRLYF. The chain combines TRBV30 with TRBJ2-7, with 11 bases identical to TRBD1. The CDR3 has 12 amino acids. The ends lost 3 bases at V and 12 bases at J; junction bases unmatched: 7. The germline V gene has CDR1 GTSNPN and CDR2 SVGIG (reference sequence).

This chain connects TRBV14 to TRBJ1-4; no reliable D call. Germline V gene sequence: CDR1 SGHDN, CDR2 FVKESK. The CDR3 is made up of 14 amino acids. The V gene lost 6 bases and the J gene lost 6 bases, with 14 bases spanning the gap. This CDR3 reads CASRQTGPDEKLFF. The CDR3 DNA reads TGTGCCAGCAGACAGACCGGCCCGGATGAAAAACTGTTTTTT.

The chain couples TRBV2 to TRBJ2-3; 7 bases map to TRBD1. V lost 4 bases to trimming and J lost 2 bases; unmatched junction nucleotides: 6. The CDR3 loop spans 15 amino acids. Germline V CDR1 and CDR2: SNHLY, FYNNEI. CDR3: CASSAGGPITDTQYF. The CDR3 nucleotides are TGTGCCAGCAGTGCAGGGGGTCCAATCACAGATACGCAGTATTTT.

V is TRBV29-1 and J is TRBJ2-4; TRBD1 agrees at 10 bases. CDR3 length equals 17 residues. J gave up 0 bases and V 7 bases, and 12 bases lay outside the gene matches. Germline V CDR1 and CDR2: SQVTM, ANQGSEA. This CDR3 reads CSALGTGVHLAKNIQYF. The CDR3, as DNA: TGCAGCGCCCTCGGGACAGGGGTTCACCTAGCCAAAAACATTCAGTACTTC.

Only one count was recorded for this clone. The chain recombines TRBV19 with TRBJ2-2; D is undetermined. Germline-derived CDR1 and CDR2 are LNHDA and SQIVND (reference sequence). The V end was cut by 3 bases, the J end by 1 base, with 9 bases between. The CDR3 has 15 residues. The CDR3 DNA reads TGTGCCAGTAGTATCGGCCAGGTGAACACCGGGGAGCTGTTTTTT. It codes for CASSIGQVNTGELFF.

This chain joins TRBV30 and TRBJ1-2, with 8 nucleotides matching TRBD1. This CDR3 spans 14 amino acids. From germline, CDR1 is GTSNPN and CDR2 SVGIG (reference sequence). V gave up 3 bases and J gave up 4 bases; unmatched junction bases: 7. This CDR3 is CAWSGDRGTYGYTF. The CDR3 nucleotides read TGTGCCTGGAGCGGTGACAGGGGTACCTATGGCTACACCTTC.

The chain carries TRBV20-1 and TRBJ2-5; no clear D gene. The CDR3 length is 10 residues. Trimming took off 5 bases at V and 2 bases at J, with 3 bases between the two ends. Germline CDR1 is DFQATT and CDR2 is SNEGSKA (reference sequence). CDR3 in DNA: TGCAGTGCTCTTCAAGAGACCCAGTACTTC. This gives the protein CSALQETQYF.